These T cell receptor beta chains were read from a single sample in a study of T cells in localized non-small cell lung cancer. The method was immunoSEQ multiplex PCR; TCRdb's version includes in-frame clones alone and lacks a portion of them. The repertoire holds 70,000 or so clones, with roughly 83% as singletons. Source: peripheral blood, taken before any cancer treatment. Source of these receptors: a female donor over 55 with stage I lung adenocarcinoma. Each CDR3 is given without its conserved first and last residue. Clone size, where shown, is once, few, many, or a class for clones that have expanded.

clone size,V gene,CDR3 protein
.,TRBV10-3,AISLKGLAGIEQY
.,TRBV29-1,SVDSGGDYGYT
few,TRBV28,ASSLRRQGTSWRETQY
.,TRBV19,ASSILDSNQPQH
.,TRBV5-1,ASSPGTDEGYT
.,TRBV6-1,ASVGTGGLEY
.,TRBV6-5,ASSYERGGGYT
few,TRBV5-1,ASSLGGTGDTQY
few,TRBV2,ASSEFRTEQETQY
.,TRBV5-1,ASSFRDRVYEQY
.,TRBV19,ASSLGGGMYNEQF
.,TRBV9,ASSGRDRVDTDTQY
.,TRBV6-5,ASSPDLTYYEQY
once,TRBV11-2,ASSQGQFATNEKLF
.,TRBV6-5,ASNETGTSSYEQY
.,TRBV4-1,ASSQVGGAASGNTIY
.,TRBV10-2,ASSDMAVNQPQH
once,TRBV29-1,SGGTSGTYNEQF
.,TRBV7-3,ASSFVGGSGNTIY
.,TRBV7-8,ASSSAGTSGRASEQF
.,TRBV27,ASRRLQRLNTEAF
.,TRBV7-5,VRSLGQGKETQY
.,TRBV10-2,ASSPESRGSGNTIY
.,TRBV7-6,ASRHPRGEQF
.,TRBV9,ASSAGTATYGYT
.,TRBV7-9,ASSLGGLADNEQF
.,TRBV7-3,ASSPTGADTQY
.,TRBV27,ASSTSIMNTEAF
.,TRBV7-2,ASSLVGTDYGYT
.,TRBV2,ASSEGTSGIPSGQY
.,TRBV6-1,ASRQDRDYGYT
few,TRBV6-6,ASSYSILGANTEAF
.,TRBV27,ASSLGVGGHEAF